Listed below are T cell receptor beta chains from one sample, sequenced in a study of patients and donors after allogeneic stem cell transplantation. TCRdb ran MiXCR on the RT-PCR reads and lists one entry per CDR3 protein. The sample consists of approximately 140,000 distinct CDR3 sequences, approximately 37% of them appearing once. Sequencing was done on a sample of blood, either unsorted or a sorted T cell fraction (not recorded which). The source is a human donor who was either an allogeneic HSCT recipient or a stem cell or donor lymphocyte infusion donor (not recorded which). It is not recorded whose cells these are; they may come from a transplant donor. CDR3s include the opening cysteine and the closing phenylalanine or tryptophan. Each record gives: clone size, D gene, J gene, V gene, CDR3 DNA, CDR3 protein. The D gene is left open where the match is weak. Clone size, where shown, is once, few, many, or a class for clones that have expanded.

NA TRBD1 TRBJ2-1 TRBV7-6 TGTGCCAGCAGCCCCTACAGGGGCCTAAGCTCCTACAATGAGCAGTTCTTC CASSPYRGLSSYNEQFF
NA NA TRBJ1-2 TRBV11-2 TGTGCCAGCAGCTTACGGGGAGTAGCTAACTATGGCTACACCTTC CASSLRGVANYGYTF
NA NA TRBJ1-1 TRBV7-6 TGTGCCAGCAGCTTTTCCTCAGCCGGCACTGAAGCTTTCTTT CASSFSSAGTEAFF
few TRBD1 TRBJ1-1 TRBV6-5 TGTGCCAGCAGCCACCAGGGGGACGCTGAAGCTTTCTTT CASSHQGDAEAFF
NA NA TRBJ2-7 TRBV10-3 TGTGCCATCAATGACGGGGGCTCAGAGCGGGGATTTAGCGAGCAGTACTTC CAINDGGSERGFSEQYF
NA NA TRBJ2-5 TRBV5-5 TGTGCCAGCAGCTCGTGGCAGGAGCAAGAGACCCAGTACTTC CASSSWQEQETQYF
NA NA TRBJ2-7 TRBV9 TGTGCCAGCAGCGGCGAGTCCTACGAGCAGTACTTC CASSGESYEQYF
few NA TRBJ1-3 TRBV6-5 TGTGCCAGCAGTTACTCGAAGATACCTGGGAACACCATATATTTT CASSYSKIPGNTIYF
many NA TRBJ1-5 TRBV24-1 TGTGCCACCAGTGATTTGCGGGATGGAAATCAGCCCCAGCATTTT CATSDLRDGNQPQHF
NA NA TRBJ1-1 TRBV6-5 TGTGCCAGCAGTTACTTTAAGGGGAGCACTGAAGCTTTCTTT CASSYFKGSTEAFF
NA NA TRBJ1-4 TRBV6-5 TGTGCCTCACGTGGGGTTCCGGTTAGTGAAAAACTGTTTTTT CASRGVPVSEKLFF
NA TRBD2 TRBJ2-1 TRBV7-2 TGTGCCAGCAGCCGTGCCGGACTAGCGGCGCAGTACAATGAGCAGTTCTTC CASSRAGLAAQYNEQFF
NA NA TRBJ1-1 TRBV9 TGTGCCAGCAGCCTCATAGTAGGTGGGAGGAACACTGAAGCTTTCTTT CASSLIVGGRNTEAFF
NA NA TRBJ2-2 TRBV6-1 TGTGCCAGCAGTGAGCCAGATAGGGCGGCTGCGAACACCGGGGAGCTGTTTTTT CASSEPDRAAANTGELFF
NA NA TRBJ1-1 TRBV29-1 TGCAGCGGAGGTAGGGGAAGGGACACTGAAGCTTTCTTT CSGGRGRDTEAFF
NA NA TRBJ1-1 TRBV7-9 TGTGCCAGCCTCGGGTGGGGGATGAACACTGAAGCTTTCTTT CASLGWGMNTEAFF
NA NA TRBJ2-1 TRBV7-9 TGTGCCAGCAGCTTAGGCACCCTAGGGGCTTACAATGAGCAGTTCTTC CASSLGTLGAYNEQFF
few NA TRBJ1-3 TRBV12-3/TRBV12-4 TGTGCCAGCAGTTTTCCAGGGGTTCACACCATATATTTT CASSFPGVHTIYF
few NA TRBJ2-1 TRBV4-1 TGCGCCAGCAGCCAAGATGGGGACTACAATGAGCAGTTCTTC CASSQDGDYNEQFF
few TRBD1 TRBJ2-1 TRBV20-1 TGCAGTGGAGGGCGGGCAGGGGGCAATGAGCAGTTCTTC CSGGRAGGNEQFF
NA TRBD1 TRBJ1-3 TRBV12-3/TRBV12-4 TGTGCCAGCAGTTTCGGGCAGGGGGACGGAAACACCATATATTTT CASSFGQGDGNTIYF
once NA TRBJ1-5 TRBV12-3/TRBV12-4 TGTGCCAGCAGCCACAGTGGCCGAAACAATCAGCCCCAGCATTTT CASSHSGRNNQPQHF
NA NA TRBJ2-5 TRBV21-1 TGTGCCAGCGAAGGGACGAAAGAGACCCAGTACTTC CASEGTKETQYF
few NA TRBJ1-5 TRBV4-2 TGTGCCAGCAGCCAAGATAAGGGGGGTCTTCATAGCAATCAGCCCCAGCATTTT CASSQDKGGLHSNQPQHF
NA NA TRBJ2-2 TRBV25-1 TGTGCCAGCAGTGAATTGGGCCTGGGCACCGGGGAGCTGTTTTTT CASSELGLGTGELFF
NA TRBD1 TRBJ1-6 TRBV20-1 TGCAGTGCTTCCAACTTCAGGGGGACTTATAATTCACCCCTCCACTTT CSASNFRGTYNSPLHF
NA NA TRBJ1-4 TRBV27 TGTGCCAGCAGTTCCGTGTCCTTGGGACCGGCATTCCGAAAACTGTTTTTT CASSSVSLGPAFRKLFF
NA TRBD2 TRBJ2-7 TRBV29-1 TGTAGCGTGAGCGGGGGGACCTCCTACGAGCAGTACTTC CSVSGGTSYEQYF
NA NA TRBJ2-1 TRBV25-1 NA CASSTSGSEQFF
few TRBD2 TRBJ2-1 TRBV5-1 TGCGCCAGCAGCTTGGAGCCACTAGCGAATGAGCAGTTCTTC CASSLEPLANEQFF
many NA TRBJ1-5 TRBV24-1 TGTGCCACCCAGGGGTCAGATCAGCCCCAGCATTTT CATQGSDQPQHF
few NA TRBJ2-5 TRBV28 TGTGCCAGCAGTCCCTACGACAGAGAAGAGACCCAGTACTTC CASSPYDREETQYF
NA NA TRBJ2-3 TRBV5-6 TGTGCCAGCAGCTCTTTCGGTGGAGAGGATACGCAGTATTTT CASSSFGGEDTQYF
NA NA TRBJ1-1 TRBV24-1 TGTGCCACCAGTGAGCCTTATGATTCGAAAGCTTTCTTT CATSEPYDSKAFF
NA TRBD1 TRBJ1-5 TRBV10-3 TGTGCCATCAGTAGGGACAGGGGGGACAATCAGCCCCAGCATTTT CAISRDRGDNQPQHF
NA NA TRBJ1-1 TRBV11-1 TGTGCCAGCAGCTTTGCTACAGGAGATGGACTAGCTTTCTTT CASSFATGDGLAFF
NA TRBD1 TRBJ2-2 TRBV12-3/TRBV12-4 TGTGCCAGCAGTCCGACAGGGGCCAACACCGGGGAGCTGTTTTTT CASSPTGANTGELFF
few TRBD1 TRBJ1-1 TRBV4-3 TGCGCCAGCAGCCACAGGGGGCCGGTGAACACTGAAGCTTTCTTT CASSHRGPVNTEAFF
NA TRBD2 TRBJ2-3 TRBV12-3/TRBV12-4 TGTGCCAGCAGTTTCCTACTAGCGGGGGGGCCTGGGACTAGCACAGATACGCAGTATTTT CASSFLLAGGPGTSTDTQYF
NA NA TRBJ2-7 TRBV20-1 TGCAGTGCCTCGTCCGGGGCGGGTGATTACGAGCAGTACTTC CSASSGAGDYEQYF
few TRBD1 TRBJ2-5 TRBV28 TGTGCCAGCTCACAGGGGGCCCTAGAGACCCAGTACTTC CASSQGALETQYF
NA NA TRBJ2-3 TRBV12-3/TRBV12-4 TGTGCCAGCAGTAAAGCAGGGCGTGGAGATACGCAGTATTTT CASSKAGRGDTQYF
NA TRBD1 TRBJ1-4 TRBV6-6 TGTGCCAGCGGACAGGGCCTTGATGAAAAACTGTTTTTT CASGQGLDEKLFF
NA NA TRBJ2-7 TRBV6-2/TRBV6-3 TGTGCCACACAGAGGGGAGATTGGGTCTACGAGCAGTACTTC CATQRGDWVYEQYF
few NA TRBJ1-1 TRBV7-3 TGTGCCAGCAGCTCAGGGTATGCTGAAGCTTTCTTT CASSSGYAEAFF
NA NA TRBJ2-5 TRBV6-4 TGTGCCAGCAACCCTACCAGGGGAGGGACCCAGTACTTC CASNPTRGGTQYF
NA TRBD2 TRBJ2-1 TRBV9 TGTGCCAGCAGCGTAGGAGCGGGGGGCCTCCAAAGCTCCTACAATGAGCAGTTCTTC CASSVGAGGLQSSYNEQFF
NA NA TRBJ1-2 TRBV10-3 TGTGCCATCAGCTATGGTGGGCACAGGCCTGGCTACAATGGCTACACCTTC CAISYGGHRPGYNGYTF
NA TRBD2 TRBJ2-3 TRBV20-1 TGCAGTGCTAGACTCATTGGCGGGGGAAACACAGATACGCAGTATTTT CSARLIGGGNTDTQYF
NA NA TRBJ1-5 TRBV7-9 TGTGCCAGCAGCTTCGAGGGGGACAATCAGCCCCAGCATTTT CASSFEGDNQPQHF
NA NA TRBJ1-2 TRBV6-2/TRBV6-3 TGTGCCAGCAGTCGGCCGGGATGGTGGGGCTACACCTTC CASSRPGWWGYTF
NA NA TRBJ1-3 TRBV4-2 TGTGCCAGCAGCCAACGGGACGGGGGCGGCTCCAACACCATATATTTT CASSQRDGGGSNTIYF
few NA TRBJ2-3 TRBV7-9 TGTGCCAGCAGCTGGGACACCGGGTACACAGATACGCAGTATTTT CASSWDTGYTDTQYF
few NA TRBJ1-6 TRBV20-1 TGCAGTGCTAGAGATCACGGTAATTCACCCCTCCACTTT CSARDHGNSPLHF
many NA TRBJ1-6 TRBV20-1 TGCAGTGCGACAGACCCAGGTTTCTCCTATAATTCACCCCTCCACTTT CSATDPGFSYNSPLHF